This T cell receptor beta chain was recorded in a study of T cell repertoires in cytomegalovirus infection. As for the study in general: Public TCR beta signatures were indicative of both CMV infection and a matching HLA type.

Trimming pared 3 bases from V and 5 bases from J, leaving 13 bases between. The CDR3 consists of 13 residues. The germline gives CDR1 SQVTM, CDR2 ANQGSEA. TCRdb reprocessed the reads with MiXCR, giving one entry per CDR3 protein. The sample consists of fewer than 550,000 distinct CDR3 sequences, about 11% of them appearing once. Specimen: PBMCs. The V and J genes are TRBV29-1 and TRBJ1-1; D possibly corresponds to TRBD1 (6 bases). The sequence was obtained from a human donor in good health (CMV status not recorded). Some clones in this sample may be carry-over from other donors' samples. CDR3 region: CSVDLGAGTEAFF. CDR3 DNA sequence: TGCAGCGTTGACCTGGGGGCTGGTACTGAAGCTTTCTTT. Full variable domain (missing parts from reference TRBV29-1 and TRBJ1-1): SAVISQKPSRDICQRGTSLTIQCQVDSQVTMMFWYRQQPGQSLTLIATANQGSEATYESGFVIDKFPISRPNLTFSTLTVSNMSPEDSSIYLCSVDLGAGTEAFFGQGTRLTVV.